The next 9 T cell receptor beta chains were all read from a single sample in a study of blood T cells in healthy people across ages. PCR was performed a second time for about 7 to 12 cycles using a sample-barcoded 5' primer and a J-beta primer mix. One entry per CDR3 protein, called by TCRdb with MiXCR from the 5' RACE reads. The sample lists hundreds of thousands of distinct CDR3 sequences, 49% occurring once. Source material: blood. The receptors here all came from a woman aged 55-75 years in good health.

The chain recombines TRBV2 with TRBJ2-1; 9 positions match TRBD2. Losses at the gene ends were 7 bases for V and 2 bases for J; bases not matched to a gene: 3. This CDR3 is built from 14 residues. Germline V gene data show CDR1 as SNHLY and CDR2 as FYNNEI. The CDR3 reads CASTPSGTYNEQFF. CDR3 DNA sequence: TGTGCCAGCACCCCTAGCGGGACCTACAATGAGCAGTTCTTC. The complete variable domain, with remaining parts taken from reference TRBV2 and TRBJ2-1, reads EPEVTQTPSHQVTQMGQEVILRCVPISNHLYFYWYRQILGQKVEFLVSFYNNEISEKSEIFDDQFSVERPDGSNFTLKIRSTKLEDSAMYFCASTPSGTYNEQFFGPGTRLTVL.

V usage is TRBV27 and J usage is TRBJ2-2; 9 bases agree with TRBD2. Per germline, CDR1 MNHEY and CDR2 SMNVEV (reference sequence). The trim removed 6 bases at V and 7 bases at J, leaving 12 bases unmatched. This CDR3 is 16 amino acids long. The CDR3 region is CASRTLLAGRGGELFF. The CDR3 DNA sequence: TGTGCCAGCAGAACCCTTCTAGCGGGACGGGGCGGGGAGCTGTTTTTT.

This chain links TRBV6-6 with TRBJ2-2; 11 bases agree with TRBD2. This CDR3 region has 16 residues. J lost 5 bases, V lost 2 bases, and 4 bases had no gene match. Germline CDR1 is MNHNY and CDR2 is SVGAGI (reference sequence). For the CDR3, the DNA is TGTGCCAGCAGTTACAGACTAGCGGGAAGTACCGGGGAGCTGTTTTTT. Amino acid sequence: CASSYRLAGSTGELFF.

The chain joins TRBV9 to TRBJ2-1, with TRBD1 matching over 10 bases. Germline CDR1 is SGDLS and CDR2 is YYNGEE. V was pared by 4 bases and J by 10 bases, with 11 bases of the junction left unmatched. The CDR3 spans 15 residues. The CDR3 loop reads CASSLRGTGEGEQFF. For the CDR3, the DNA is TGTGCCAGCAGCCTCCGGGGGACAGGGGAGGGAGAGCAGTTCTTC. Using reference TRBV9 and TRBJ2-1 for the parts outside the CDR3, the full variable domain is DSGVTQTPKHLITATGQRVTLRCSPRSGDLSVYWYQQSLDQGLQFLIQYYNGEERAKGNILERFSAQQFPDLHSELNLSSLELGDSALYFCASSLRGTGEGEQFFGPGTRLTVL.

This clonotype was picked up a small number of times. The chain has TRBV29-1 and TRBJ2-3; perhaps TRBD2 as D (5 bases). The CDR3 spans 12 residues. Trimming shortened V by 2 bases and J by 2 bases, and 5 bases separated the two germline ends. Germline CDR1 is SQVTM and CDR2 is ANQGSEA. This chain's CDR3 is CSVERDTDTQYF. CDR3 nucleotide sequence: TGCAGCGTTGAACGGGACACAGATACGCAGTATTTT.

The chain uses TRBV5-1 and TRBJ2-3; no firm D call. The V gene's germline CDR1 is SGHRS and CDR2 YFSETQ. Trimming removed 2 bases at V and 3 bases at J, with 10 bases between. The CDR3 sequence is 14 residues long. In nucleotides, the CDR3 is TGCGCCAGCAGCTTACGAGTGGGGACAGATACGCAGTATTTT. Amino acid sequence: CASSLRVGTDTQYF.

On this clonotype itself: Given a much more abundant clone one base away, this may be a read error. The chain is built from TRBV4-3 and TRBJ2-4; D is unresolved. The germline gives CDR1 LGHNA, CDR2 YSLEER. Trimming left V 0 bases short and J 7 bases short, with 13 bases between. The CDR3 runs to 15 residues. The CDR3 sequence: CASSQEWDTFNIQYF. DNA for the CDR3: TGCGCCAGCAGCCAAGAATGGGATACCTTCAACATTCAGTACTTC.

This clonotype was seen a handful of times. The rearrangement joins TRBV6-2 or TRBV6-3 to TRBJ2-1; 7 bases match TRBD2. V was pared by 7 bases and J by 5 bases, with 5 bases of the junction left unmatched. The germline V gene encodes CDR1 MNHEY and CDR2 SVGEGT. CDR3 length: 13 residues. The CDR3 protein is CASTLAENNEQFF. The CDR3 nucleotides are TGTGCCAGCACCCTAGCGGAGAACAATGAGCAGTTCTTC.

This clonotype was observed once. The CDR3 DNA follows: TGTGCCAGCAGTCCATCCACAGGTGGGGCCTACGAGCAGTACTTC. Its protein product is CASSPSTGGAYEQYF. This chain uses TRBV27 with TRBJ2-4; possibly TRBD1 for D (5 bases). The assigned J gene may be wrong: the sequence end matches TRBJ2-7 better. This CDR3 contains 15 residues. Germline V CDR1 and CDR2: MNHEY, SMNVEV (reference sequence).